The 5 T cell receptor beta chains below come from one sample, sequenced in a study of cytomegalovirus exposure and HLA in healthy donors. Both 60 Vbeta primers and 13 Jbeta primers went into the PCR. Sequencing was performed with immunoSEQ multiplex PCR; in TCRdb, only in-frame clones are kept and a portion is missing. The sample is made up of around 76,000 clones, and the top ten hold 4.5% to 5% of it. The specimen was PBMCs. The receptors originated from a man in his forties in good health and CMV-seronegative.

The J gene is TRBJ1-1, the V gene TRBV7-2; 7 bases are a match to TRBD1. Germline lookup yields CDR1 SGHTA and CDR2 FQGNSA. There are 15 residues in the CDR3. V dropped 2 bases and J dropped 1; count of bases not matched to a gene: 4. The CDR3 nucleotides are TGTGCCAGCAGCTTAACAGGGGCCCCGAACACTGAAGCTTTCTTT. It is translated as CASSLTGAPNTEAFF. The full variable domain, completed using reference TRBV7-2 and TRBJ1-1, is GAGVSQSPSNKVTEKGKDVELRCDPISGHTALYWYRQSLGQGLEFLIYFQGNSAPDKSGLPSDRFSAERTGGSVSTLTIQRTQQEDSAVYLCASSLTGAPNTEAFFGQGTRLTVV.

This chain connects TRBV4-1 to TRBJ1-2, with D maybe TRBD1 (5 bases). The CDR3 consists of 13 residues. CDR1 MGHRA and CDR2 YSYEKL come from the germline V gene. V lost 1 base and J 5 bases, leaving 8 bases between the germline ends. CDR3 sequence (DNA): TGCGCCAGCAGCCAAGGGGGGGTTTATGGCTACACCTTC. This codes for CASSQGGVYGYTF.

The CDR3 bases are TGCGCCAGCGGACGGTATAGCGGGAGAACTGCAGATACGCAGTATTTT. It encodes CASGRYSGRTADTQYF. The V gene is TRBV5-1, the J gene TRBJ2-3; 9 nucleotides align to TRBD2. The CDR3 extends over 16 amino acids. Germline CDR1 SGHRS, CDR2 YFSETQ. The junction had 13 bases not matched to a gene; V was cut back by 7 bases and J by 4 bases.

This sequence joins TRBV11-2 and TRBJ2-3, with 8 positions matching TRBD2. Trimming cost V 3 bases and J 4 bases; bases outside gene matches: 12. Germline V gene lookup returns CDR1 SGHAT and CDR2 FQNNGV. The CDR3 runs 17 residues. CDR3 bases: TGTGCCAGCAGCTTCCCCGCGGGAGGCGTCTTCCCAGATACGCAGTATTTT. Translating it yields CASSFPAGGVFPDTQYF.

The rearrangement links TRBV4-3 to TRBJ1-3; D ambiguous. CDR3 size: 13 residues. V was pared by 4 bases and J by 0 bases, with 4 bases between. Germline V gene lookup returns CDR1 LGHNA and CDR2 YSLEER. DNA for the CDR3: TGCGCCAGCAGCCCAAACTCTGGAAACACCATATATTTT. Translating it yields CASSPNSGNTIYF.